One sample yielded the 5 T cell receptor beta chains listed below, sequenced in a study of cytomegalovirus exposure and HLA in healthy donors. With 60 Vbeta and 13 Jbeta primers, the PCR was carried out. Measured with immunoSEQ multiplex PCR; TCRdb has only the in-frame clones, and not every one. The table includes around 130,000 clones, roughly four fifths detected once. Sequenced: PBMCs. The receptors come from a boy between 2 and 10 years old in good health and CMV-seronegative.

The chain links TRBV5-1 to TRBJ1-2, with TRBD1 identical over 9 bases. The CDR3 consists of 15 residues. The J segment lost 6 bases and the V segment lost 5 bases, leaving 11 bases of the junction unmatched. Per germline, CDR1 SGHRS and CDR2 YFSETQ. DNA for the CDR3: TGCGCCAGCAGATTCCAGACCGGGACAGGGAATGGCTACACCTTC. Residues: CASRFQTGTGNGYTF.

This chain joins TRBV4-1 and TRBJ1-4; 10 bases are shared with TRBD1. Germline CDR1 and CDR2: MGHRA and YSYEKL. V lost 4 bases, J lost 7 bases, and 9 bases stayed unmatched. The CDR3 totals 16 residues. CDR3 sequence: CASSPRDRGEGEKLFF. CDR3 sequence (DNA): TGCGCCAGCAGCCCTCGGGACAGGGGCGAAGGTGAAAAACTGTTTTTT.

The chain recombines TRBV5-1 with TRBJ2-5, with 9 bases lining up with TRBD2. Germline V CDR1 and CDR2: SGHRS, YFSETQ. The CDR3 runs 14 residues. The junction had 6 bases not matched to a gene; V was cut back by 4 bases and J by 5 bases. CDR3: CASSARLAEETQYF. The DNA of the CDR3 is TGCGCCAGCAGCGCCAGACTAGCGGAGGAGACCCAGTACTTC.

The chain carries TRBV19 and TRBJ2-2; 8 bases align to TRBD2. The V gene end was trimmed by 10 bases and the J gene end by 1 base; junction bases not matched to a gene: 2. CDR1 is LNHDA, CDR2 SQIVND, per germline (reference sequence). The CDR3 is 13 residues long. CDR3 region: CATGGGNTGELFF. The CDR3 DNA is TGTGCCACCGGGGGGGGGAACACCGGGGAGCTGTTTTTT.

The rearrangement uses TRBV5-1 and TRBJ2-1; D might be TRBD1 (6 bases). Germline CDR1 SGHRS, CDR2 YFSETQ. The V end lost 7 bases, the J end lost 4 bases, and 12 bases lay between the germline ends. The CDR3 spans 13 residues. The CDR3 DNA reads as TGCGCCAGCCGGGACACTGGTTACAATGAGCAGTTCTTC. Protein sequence: CASRDTGYNEQFF.